This T cell receptor beta chain was recorded in a study of T cells expressing NK-cell markers. Study context: Repertoire data for TCR beta were derived from sorted T cells (CD3+CD56+NKG2C+, CD3+CD56+NKG2C- and CD3+CD56-NKG2C+). Sequencing covered eight donors, seven HCMV-seropositive and one seronegative. Study-wide points: Dominant NKG2C+ clonotype frequencies of about 1.0-7.0% of CD8+ T cells were measured in over 5 donors.

Remarks on this clonotype: What it recognizes is unknown.

This CDR3 spans 15 amino acids. CDR1 SGHTA and CDR2 FQGTGA come from the germline V gene. UMIs were included in TCR beta cDNA generated by 5'RACE template switching. TCRdb re-called the 5' RACE reads, yielding one record per CDR3 amino acid sequence without DNA. The repertoire table contains around 280,000 distinct CDR3 sequences. V gene TRBV7-3 combines with J gene TRBJ2-1; TCRdb's D call of TRBD2 is untestable without DNA. The sample comprised blood T cells: a sorted CD56 or NKG2C T cell subset, CD4+ or CD8+ T cells, or bulk PBMC T cells (not recorded which). The origin of this receptor is a man aged 18 to 30 in good health. This CDR3 is CASSLSPSMYNEQFF. Based on the CDR3 plus reference TRBV7-3 and TRBJ2-1, the full variable domain is GAGVSQTPSNKVTEKGKYVELRCDPISGHTALYWYRQSLGQGPEFLIYFQGTGAADDSGLPNDRFFAVRPEGSVSTLKIQRTERGDSAVYLCASSLSPSMYNEQFFGPGTRLTVL.